This TCR beta chain was recorded in a study of early T cells in non-severe SARS-CoV-2 infection. Study details: Unsorted whole-blood RNA was sequenced in bulk, leaving chains unpaired.

Study outcomes and limitations: Reliance on VDJdb matching favored anti-spike CD8 responses; private and CD4 specificities were missed.

This clonotype has only a few counts. Its antigen is as yet unknown. Sequence at one end of the junction differs from germline and may be a read error. Each single cDNA molecule received a unique molecular identifier. From the 5' RACE reads, TCRdb called clonotypes with MiXCR, one entry per CDR3 protein. Among approximately 89,000 distinct CDR3 sequences listed, 11% to 15% were seen once. Sample: whole blood. The TCR comes from an adult who was a healthcare worker with PCR-confirmed SARS-CoV-2 infection or an uninfected control (not recorded which).

CDR3 bases: TGTGCCAGCAGTCAAGGATTGTCGAACACTGAAGCTTTCTTT. This gives the protein CASSQGLSNTEAFF. The rearrangement uses TRBV3-1 and TRBJ1-1; unclear D gene. Germline V gene lookup returns CDR1 LGHDT and CDR2 YNNKEL (reference sequence). The CDR3 length is 14 residues.